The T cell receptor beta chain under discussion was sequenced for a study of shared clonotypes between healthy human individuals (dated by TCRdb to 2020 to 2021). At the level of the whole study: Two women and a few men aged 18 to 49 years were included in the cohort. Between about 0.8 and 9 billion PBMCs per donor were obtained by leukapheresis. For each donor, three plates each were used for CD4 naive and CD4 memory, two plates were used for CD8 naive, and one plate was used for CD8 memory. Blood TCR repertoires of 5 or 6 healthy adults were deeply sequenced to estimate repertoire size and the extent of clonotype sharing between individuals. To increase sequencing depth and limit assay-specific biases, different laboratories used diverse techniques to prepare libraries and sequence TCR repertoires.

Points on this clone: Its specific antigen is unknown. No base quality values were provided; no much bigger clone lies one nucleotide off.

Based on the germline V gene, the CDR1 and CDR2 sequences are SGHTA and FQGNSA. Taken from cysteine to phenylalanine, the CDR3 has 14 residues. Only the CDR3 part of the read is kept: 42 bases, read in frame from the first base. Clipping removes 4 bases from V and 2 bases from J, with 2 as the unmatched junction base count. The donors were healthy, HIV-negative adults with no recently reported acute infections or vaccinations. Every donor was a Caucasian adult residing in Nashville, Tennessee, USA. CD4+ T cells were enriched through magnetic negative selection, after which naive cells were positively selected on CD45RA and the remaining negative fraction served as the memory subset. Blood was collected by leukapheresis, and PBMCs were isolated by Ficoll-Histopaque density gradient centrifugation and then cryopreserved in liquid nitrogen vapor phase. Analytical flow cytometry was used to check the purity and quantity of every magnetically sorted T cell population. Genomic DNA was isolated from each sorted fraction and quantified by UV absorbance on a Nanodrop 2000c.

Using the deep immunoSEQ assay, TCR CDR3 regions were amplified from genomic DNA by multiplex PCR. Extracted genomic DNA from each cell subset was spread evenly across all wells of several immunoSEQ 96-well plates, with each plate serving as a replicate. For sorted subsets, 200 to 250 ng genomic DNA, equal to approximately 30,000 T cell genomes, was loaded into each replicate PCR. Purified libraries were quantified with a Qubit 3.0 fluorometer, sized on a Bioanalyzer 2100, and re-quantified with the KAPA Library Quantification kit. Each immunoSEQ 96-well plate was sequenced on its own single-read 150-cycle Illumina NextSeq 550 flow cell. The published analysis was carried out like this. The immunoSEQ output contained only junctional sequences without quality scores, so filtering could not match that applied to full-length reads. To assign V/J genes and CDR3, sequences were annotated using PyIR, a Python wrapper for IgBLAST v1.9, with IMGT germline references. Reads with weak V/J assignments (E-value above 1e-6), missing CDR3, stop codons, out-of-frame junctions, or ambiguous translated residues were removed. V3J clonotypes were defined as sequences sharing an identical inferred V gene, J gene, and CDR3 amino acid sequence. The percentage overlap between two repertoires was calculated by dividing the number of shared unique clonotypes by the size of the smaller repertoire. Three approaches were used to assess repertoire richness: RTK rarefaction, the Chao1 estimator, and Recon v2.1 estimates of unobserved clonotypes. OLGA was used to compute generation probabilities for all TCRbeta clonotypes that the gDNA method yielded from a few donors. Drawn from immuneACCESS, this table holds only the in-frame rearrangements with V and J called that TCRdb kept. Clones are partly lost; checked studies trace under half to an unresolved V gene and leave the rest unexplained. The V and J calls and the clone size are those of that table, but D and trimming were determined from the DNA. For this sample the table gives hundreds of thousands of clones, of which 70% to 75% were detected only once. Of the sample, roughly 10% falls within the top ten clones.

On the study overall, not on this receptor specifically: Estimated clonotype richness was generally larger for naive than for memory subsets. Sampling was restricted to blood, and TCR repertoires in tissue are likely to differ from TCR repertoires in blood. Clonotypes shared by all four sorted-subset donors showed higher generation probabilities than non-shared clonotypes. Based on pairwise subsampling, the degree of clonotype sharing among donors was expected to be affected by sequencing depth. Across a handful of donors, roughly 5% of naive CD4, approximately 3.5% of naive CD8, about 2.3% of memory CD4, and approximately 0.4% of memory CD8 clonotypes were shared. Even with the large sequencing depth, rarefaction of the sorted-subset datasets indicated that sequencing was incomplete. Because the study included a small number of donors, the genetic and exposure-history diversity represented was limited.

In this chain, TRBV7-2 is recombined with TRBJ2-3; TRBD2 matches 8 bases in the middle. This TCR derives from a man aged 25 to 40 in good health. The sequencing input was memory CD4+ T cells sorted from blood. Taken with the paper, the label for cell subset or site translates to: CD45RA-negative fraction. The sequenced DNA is TGTGCCAGCAGCTATAGCGGGACCACAGATACGCAGTATTTT. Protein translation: CASSYSGTTDTQYF.